The TCR beta chain described here comes from a study of T cell responses to AZD1222 COVID-19 vaccine. For the study at large: Pooled together were second doses at about 4 or about 12 weeks. Study outcomes and limitations: Reports say nearly half of spike-specific TCRs go after unmutated variant regions.

Germline assignment: CDR1 KGHDR and CDR2 SFDVKD. CDR3 length: 16 amino acids. Trimming at V came to 3 bases and at J to 6 bases, leaving 5 bases not matched to a gene. Clones were read by immunoSEQ multiplex PCR, and TCRdb kept only the in-frame ones, dropping some. The table includes 200,000 or so clones, 94% detected once. Turning to this clone: Its target is unknown.

This receptor was taken from an adult in good health. The sample consisted of peripheral blood, taken on day 0 of AZD1222 vaccination. The rearrangement links TRBV24-1 to TRBJ2-1, with 12 bases that match TRBD2. This CDR3 reads CATSDRLAGVVNEQFF. The CDR3 DNA follows: TGTGCCACCAGTGATAGACTAGCGGGAGTGGTCAATGAGCAGTTCTTC.